This entry lists 2 T cell receptor beta chains sequenced from one sample in a study of cytomegalovirus exposure and HLA in healthy donors. Measured with immunoSEQ multiplex PCR; TCRdb has only the in-frame clones, and not every one. The table records 100,000 to 120,000 clones, more than 85% of them present only once. The source material was PBMCs. Receptors were obtained from a woman aged 18-35 years in good health and CMV-seropositive.

The V gene is TRBV19, the J gene TRBJ2-3, with D perhaps matching TRBD2 (6 bases). V was shortened by 1 base and J by 2 bases, with 7 bases between the two germline ends. The CDR3 consists of 14 residues. Germline CDR1 and CDR2: LNHDA and SQIVND (reference sequence). CDR3 sequence (DNA): TGTGCCAGTAGTATAGCGGGAGCCACAGATACGCAGTATTTT. It translates to CASSIAGATDTQYF.

The rearrangement joins TRBV6-6 to TRBJ1-1, with a tentative D call TRBD1 (5 bases). Trimming removed 6 bases at V and 2 bases at J, with 16 bases between. CDR3 length: 15 amino acids. Germline V gives CDR1 MNHNY, CDR2 SVGAGI (reference sequence). The CDR3 region has the DNA TGTGCCAGCAGGCAAAAAGGAGGGGTTAACACTGAAGCTTTCTTT. Translated, it gives CASRQKGGVNTEAFF.